The T cell receptor (beta chain) described here comes from a study of blood T cells in healthy people across ages. General study findings and limits: Shifts in expanded clonotypes may have been confounded by donor CMV status, which was unknown. Diversity figures based on one million T cells were deemed too low. Researchers said unsorted PBMCs prevented a conclusive naive versus antigen-experienced comparison.

A remark on this clonotype: Its specificity is not known.

For the second PCR, which ran for 7 to 11 cycles, a sample-barcoded 5' primer and a J-beta primer mix were used. TCRdb re-analysed the 5' RACE reads in MiXCR, keeping a single row per CDR3 protein. The data show over a million distinct CDR3 sequences, with approximately 42% seen just once and about 4% held by the top ten. The TCR comes from a woman aged 18-29 years in good health. Sequences were obtained from blood.

CDR3 in amino acids: CASSGVTPNTGELFF. The CDR3 DNA reads TGTGCCAGCAGTGGTGTGACACCGAACACCGGGGAGCTGTTTTTT. The chain couples TRBV2 to TRBJ2-2; D remains unclear. Per germline, CDR1 SNHLY and CDR2 FYNNEI. Trimming cost V 4 bases and J 0 bases, with 9 bases left between them. This CDR3 is built from 15 residues.